The rows below give T cell receptor beta chains drawn from one sample of a study of cytomegalovirus exposure and HLA in healthy donors. Measured with immunoSEQ multiplex PCR; TCRdb has only the in-frame clones, and not every one. This sample has some 150,000 clones; roughly 86% occur once, and the top ten carry 2% to 3%. The sequencing sample was made of PBMCs. Receptor source: a man between 18 and 35 years old in good health and CMV-seropositive. Each CDR3 is given with its conserved first and last residue. Fields, in order: D gene, V gene, clone size, J gene, CDR3 DNA, CDR3 protein. The D gene is left open where the match is weak. Clone size appears in some rows only: once, few, many, or a class for an expanded clone.

>NA|TRBV10-3|NA|TRBJ1-5
TGTGCCATCAGTGAGTCGCAACAGGGTAGTCAGCCCCAGCATTTT
CAISESQQGSQPQHF
>NA|TRBV19|NA|TRBJ1-2
TGTGCCAGTAGTATAACGGCGGGCTATGGCTACACCTTC
CASSITAGYGYTF
>NA|TRBV7-2|NA|TRBJ1-2
TGTGCCAGCAGCTTGGAGGGAACGGTCACCTTC
CASSLEGTVTF
>NA|TRBV19|NA|TRBJ1-5
TGTGCCAGTAGTACTCGCAGGCAAATCAATCAGCCCCAGCATTTT
CASSTRRQINQPQHF
>NA|TRBV27|NA|TRBJ2-5
TGTGCCAGCAGTCCCCTAGCGTTGCCGCAGGAGACCCAGTACTTC
CASSPLALPQETQYF
>NA|TRBV7-3|NA|TRBJ2-1
TGTGCCAGCAGCTTAAGGAGCGACGTACCAAGTGAGCAGTTCTTC
CASSLRSDVPSEQFF
>NA|TRBV7-3|NA|TRBJ2-3
TGTGCCAGCAGCGACAGTCAGTCGAGCACAGATACGCAGTATTTT
CASSDSQSSTDTQYF
>TRBD2|TRBV7-8|NA|TRBJ2-7
TGTGCCAGCAGCCGGGGGGGTTACGAGCAGTACTTC
CASSRGGYEQYF
>NA|TRBV7-3|NA|TRBJ2-2
TGTGCCAGCAGCCCCGGGGGGGAGCTGTTTTTT
CASSPGGELFF
>NA|TRBV7-2|NA|TRBJ2-2
TGTGCCAGCAGCACAACAGGTCCCGCCACCGGGGAGCTGTTTTTT
CASSTTGPATGELFF
>TRBD1|TRBV7-2|NA|TRBJ2-7
TGTGCCAGCAGCTTAACGACAGGGGGACTGAACTCCTACGAGCAGTACTTC
CASSLTTGGLNSYEQYF
>NA|TRBV21-1|once|TRBJ2-3
TGTGCCAGCAGCAAAACTGTTGCGCTAGCGGGGAACCAAGATACGCAGTATTTT
CASSKTVALAGNQDTQYF
>NA|TRBV28|NA|TRBJ2-5
TGTGCCAGCAGTTTCTATCCCGGGTCCCAAGAGACCCAGTACTTC
CASSFYPGSQETQYF
>NA|TRBV5-1|NA|TRBJ1-1
TGCGCCAGCAGCTTGGGGGGAGGGGGCACTGAAGCTTTCTTT
CASSLGGGGTEAFF
>NA|TRBV27|NA|TRBJ2-7
TGTGCCAGCAGTTTAAGGCCGTCCCGACTGGGGCAGTACTTC
CASSLRPSRLGQYF
>TRBD2|TRBV25-1|NA|TRBJ2-1
TGTGCCAGCAGTGAATATCGTCGGGCGGGAGGCTTGAATGAGCAGTTCTTC
CASSEYRRAGGLNEQFF
>NA|TRBV19|NA|TRBJ1-1
TGTGCCAGCGAACCAGACAGCCACACTGAAGCTTTCTTT
CASEPDSHTEAFF
>NA|TRBV29-1|NA|TRBJ1-1
TGCAGCGCTCACCGAGGACTGCTTATGAACACTGAAGCTTTCTTT
CSAHRGLLMNTEAFF